This is a list of T cell receptor beta chains from one sample in a study of T cell responses to AZD1222 COVID-19 vaccine. Clones were read by immunoSEQ multiplex PCR, and TCRdb kept only the in-frame ones, dropping some. Of some 79,000 clones listed, around 82% are singletons. This specimen was peripheral blood, taken 28 days after the second AZD1222 dose. These receptors all stem from an adult who received the AZD1222 COVID-19 vaccine. The CDR3 runs from the conserved cysteine through the conserved F or W. A D gene is named only where the DNA matches it firmly. Clone size is shown for a subset of rows, as once, few, many or a class of expanded clone.

abundance,d_gene,j_gene,v_gene,CDR3aa,CDR3nt
NA,NA,TRBJ1-5,TRBV7-8,CASSLGVGSHQPQHF,TGTGCCAGCAGCTTAGGAGTGGGCAGTCATCAGCCCCAGCATTTT
NA,TRBD1,TRBJ2-3,TRBV6-2/TRBV6-3,CASSEATGGAFTDTQYF,TGTGCCAGCAGTGAGGCCACAGGGGGCGCGTTCACAGATACGCAGTATTTT
NA,NA,TRBJ1-2,TRBV5-4,CASSFSGVGGYTF,TGTGCCAGCAGCTTTTCGGGTGTCGGGGGCTACACCTTC
NA,NA,TRBJ2-7,TRBV27,CASSPNSYEQYF,TGTGCCAGCAGTCCGAACTCCTACGAGCAGTACTTC
NA,TRBD1,TRBJ2-1,TRBV19,CASSIALLTYTGGNEQFF,TGTGCCAGTAGTATAGCCCTTCTCACTTACACAGGGGGGAATGAGCAGTTCTTC
NA,NA,TRBJ2-1,TRBV20-1,CSATTFREQFF,TGCAGTGCTACTACTTTCCGGGAGCAGTTCTTC
once,NA,TRBJ2-2,TRBV5-1,CASSLRGNTGELFF,TGCGCCAGCAGCTTGCGGGGGAACACCGGGGAGCTGTTTTTT
NA,NA,TRBJ2-5,TRBV5-1,CASSLEGRGETQYF,TGCGCCAGCAGCTTGGAGGGCAGGGGAGAGACCCAGTACTTC
NA,TRBD2,TRBJ2-1,TRBV13,CASNSPSGLGAGEQFF,TGTGCCAGCAACAGCCCATCGGGACTAGGGGCCGGTGAGCAGTTCTTC
NA,TRBD2,TRBJ2-7,TRBV5-6,CASSLPGGEQYF,TGTGCCAGCAGCCTACCCGGGGGGGAGCAGTACTTC
medium-sized,NA,TRBJ2-5,TRBV6-5,CASSFPDREGEETQYF,TGTGCCAGCAGTTTCCCGGACAGGGAGGGCGAAGAGACCCAGTACTTC
NA,NA,TRBJ1-4,TRBV5-8,CASSLAAGWEKLFF,TGTGCCAGCAGCTTGGCGGCAGGGTGGGAAAAACTGTTTTTT
NA,NA,TRBJ1-3,TRBV30,CAWSVPGGTIYF,TGTGCCTGGAGTGTACCGGGGGGCACCATATATTTT
NA,NA,TRBJ1-2,TRBV3-1/TRBV3-2,CASSRWTADGYTF,TGTGCCAGCAGCCGATGGACGGCTGATGGCTACACCTTC
NA,NA,TRBJ1-2,TRBV10-3,CAISDLSNYGYTF,TGTGCCATCAGTGATTTATCTAACTATGGCTACACCTTC
NA,TRBD1,TRBJ1-2,TRBV28,CASSPDPGTGVRGGYTF,TGTGCCAGCAGTCCGGACCCCGGGACAGGGGTTAGGGGTGGCTACACCTTC
NA,TRBD1,TRBJ2-7,TRBV10-1,CASSDRAWGEQYF,TGCGCCAGCAGCGACAGGGCTTGGGGCGAGCAGTACTTC
NA,NA,TRBJ2-5,TRBV20-1,CSASRTLQMGRETQYF,TGCAGTGCTAGTCGGACCCTCCAGATGGGACGAGAGACCCAGTACTTC
few,NA,TRBJ2-1,TRBV27,CATSGHPYNEQFF,TGTGCCACCTCCGGACACCCCTACAATGAGCAGTTCTTC
once,NA,TRBJ2-7,TRBV6-5,CASSDSSYYEQYF,TGTGCCAGCAGTGACTCCTCCTACTACGAGCAGTACTTC
NA,NA,TRBJ2-3,TRBV27,CASSLTQSTDTQYF,TGTGCCAGCAGTTTAACCCAAAGCACAGATACGCAGTATTTT
NA,NA,TRBJ2-3,TRBV7-2,CASSPVGSAQYF,TGTGCCAGCAGCCCCGTCGGTAGTGCGCAGTATTTT
NA,TRBD2,TRBJ2-7,TRBV6-2/TRBV6-3,CASSHKRLAGGVYEQYF,TGTGCCAGCAGCCACAAGCGACTAGCGGGAGGGGTCTACGAGCAGTACTTC
NA,NA,TRBJ1-4,TRBV25-1,CASSARNNEKLFF,TGTGCCAGCAGTGCGCGGAACAATGAAAAACTGTTTTTT
NA,NA,TRBJ1-5,TRBV7-9,CASSFSGPNQPQHF,TGTGCCAGCAGCTTTTCAGGGCCCAATCAGCCCCAGCATTTT
NA,NA,TRBJ2-5,TRBV28,CASSSRGLGGETQYF,TGTGCCAGCAGTTCCCGGGGCTTAGGAGGGGAGACCCAGTACTTC
NA,TRBD1,TRBJ1-4,TRBV9,CASSQRTGFNEKLFF,TGTGCCAGCAGTCAAAGGACAGGGTTTAATGAAAAACTGTTTTTT
NA,NA,TRBJ2-7,TRBV19,CASSIVGYEQYF,TGTGCCAGTAGTATCGTGGGCTACGAGCAGTACTTC
NA,TRBD2,TRBJ2-1,TRBV5-1,CASSPSGGGGINEQFF,TGCGCCAGCAGCCCATCCGGGGGCGGGGGGATCAATGAGCAGTTCTTC
NA,NA,TRBJ1-6,TRBV4-3,CASSQDLQIQGRPLHF,TGCGCCAGCAGCCAAGATCTCCAAATTCAGGGTCGACCCCTCCACTTT
NA,NA,TRBJ1-2,TRBV7-9,CASSATIGGAGGYTF,TGTGCCAGCAGCGCAACAATCGGGGGCGCCGGGGGCTACACCTTC
NA,NA,TRBJ2-3,TRBV12-3/TRBV12-4,CASSLRAATQYF,TGTGCCAGCAGTCTCCGTGCGGCGACGCAGTATTTT
NA,NA,TRBJ2-7,TRBV9,CASSVMGGSSYEQYF,TGTGCCAGCAGCGTTATGGGGGGCAGCTCCTACGAGCAGTACTTC
NA,NA,TRBJ2-7,TRBV6-5,CASRRQGVAYEQYF,TGTGCCAGCAGGAGACAAGGGGTCGCCTACGAGCAGTACTTC
NA,TRBD1,TRBJ2-3,TRBV5-6,CASSLVGGDTDTQYF,TGTGCCAGCAGCTTGGTAGGGGGCGACACAGATACGCAGTATTTT
NA,NA,TRBJ1-1,TRBV7-9,CASSFSVNTEAFF,TGTGCCAGCAGCTTCTCGGTGAACACTGAAGCTTTCTTT
NA,NA,TRBJ2-3,TRBV11-3,CASSPSRGANADTQYF,TGTGCCAGCAGCCCGAGTAGGGGGGCTAACGCAGATACGCAGTATTTT
NA,NA,TRBJ1-2,TRBV14,CASSQDNALSYGYTF,TGTGCCAGCAGCCAAGATAACGCGCTGTCCTATGGCTACACCTTC
NA,NA,TRBJ1-1,TRBV2,CATWTPPSVKGAGAFF,TGTGCCACCTGGACACCTCCCTCGGTAAAAGGGGCAGGAGCTTTCTTT
NA,NA,TRBJ2-1,TRBV7-6,CASSLARSSYNEQFF,TGTGCCAGCAGCTTAGCCCGGAGCTCCTACAATGAGCAGTTCTTC
NA,NA,TRBJ1-6,TRBV28,CASSFPVNGSPLHF,TGTGCCAGCAGTTTTCCCGTTAATGGTTCACCCCTCCACTTT
NA,TRBD1,TRBJ1-2,TRBV9,CASSGFGQGIPSYGYTF,TGTGCCAGCAGCGGTTTCGGACAGGGAATTCCCTCCTATGGCTACACCTTC
NA,NA,TRBJ1-6,TRBV5-1,CASSSIHGSPLHF,TGCGCCAGCAGCTCCATCCACGGTTCACCCCTCCACTTT